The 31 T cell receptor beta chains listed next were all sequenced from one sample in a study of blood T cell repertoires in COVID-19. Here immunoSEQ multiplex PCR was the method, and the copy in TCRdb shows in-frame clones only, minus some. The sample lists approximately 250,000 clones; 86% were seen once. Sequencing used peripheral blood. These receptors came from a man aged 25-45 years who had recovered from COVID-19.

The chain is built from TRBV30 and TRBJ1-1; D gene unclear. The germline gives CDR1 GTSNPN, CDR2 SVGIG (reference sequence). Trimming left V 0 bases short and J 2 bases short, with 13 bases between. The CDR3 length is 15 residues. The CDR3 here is CAWSVGGSRNTEAFF. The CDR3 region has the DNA TGTGCCTGGAGTGTTGGAGGAAGCCGAAACACTGAAGCTTTCTTT. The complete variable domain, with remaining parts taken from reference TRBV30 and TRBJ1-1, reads SQTIHQWPATLVQPVGSPLSLECTVEGTSNPNLYWYRQAAGRGLQLLFYSVGIGQISSEVPQNLSASRPQDRQFILSSKKLLLSDSGFYLCAWSVGGSRNTEAFFGQGTRLTVV.

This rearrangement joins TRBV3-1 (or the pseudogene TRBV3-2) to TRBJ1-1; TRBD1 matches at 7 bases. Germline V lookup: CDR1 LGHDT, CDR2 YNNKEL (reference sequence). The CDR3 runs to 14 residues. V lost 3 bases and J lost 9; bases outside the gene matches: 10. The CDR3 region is CASSHNLLTGQAFF. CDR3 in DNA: TGTGCCAGCAGCCATAATCTTCTGACAGGGCAAGCTTTCTTT.

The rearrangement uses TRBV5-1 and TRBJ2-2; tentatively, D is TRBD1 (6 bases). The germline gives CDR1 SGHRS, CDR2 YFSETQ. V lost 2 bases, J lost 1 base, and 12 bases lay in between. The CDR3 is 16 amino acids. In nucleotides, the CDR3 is TGCGCCAGCAGCTTAAGGTCCAGGGGGAACACCGGGGAGCTGTTTTTT. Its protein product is CASSLRSRGNTGELFF.

DNA of the CDR3: TGCGCCAGCAGCATCTCCCTCTTTCAGGATACGCAGTATTTT. This gives the protein CASSISLFQDTQYF. V usage is TRBV5-1 and J usage is TRBJ2-3; the D is unclear. V gave up 4 bases and J gave up 6 bases, with 15 bases separating them. In germline, CDR1 is SGHRS, CDR2 YFSETQ. The CDR3 has 14 amino acids.

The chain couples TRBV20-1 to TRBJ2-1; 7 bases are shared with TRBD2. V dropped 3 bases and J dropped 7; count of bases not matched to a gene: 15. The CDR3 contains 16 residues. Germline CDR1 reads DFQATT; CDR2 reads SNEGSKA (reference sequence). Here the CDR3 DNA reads TGCAGTGCTAGTAACCCTCACCAGCGGGGCCCAAATGAGCAGTTCTTC. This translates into CSASNPHQRGPNEQFF.

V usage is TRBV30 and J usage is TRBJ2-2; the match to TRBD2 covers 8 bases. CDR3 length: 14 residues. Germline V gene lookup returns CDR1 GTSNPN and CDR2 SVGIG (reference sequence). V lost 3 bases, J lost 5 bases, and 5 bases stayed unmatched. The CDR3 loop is CAWRYGGVTGELFF. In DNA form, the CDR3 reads TGTGCCTGGAGATACGGGGGGGTTACCGGGGAGCTGTTTTTT.

The CDR3 sequence: CAIAPGQGVPGYTF. As DNA, the CDR3 is TGTGCCATTGCCCCGGGACAGGGGGTCCCTGGCTACACCTTC. V gene TRBV10-3 combines with J gene TRBJ1-2; 11 bases map to TRBD1. The J segment lost 7 bases and the V segment lost 9 bases, leaving 10 bases of the junction unmatched. Per the germline V gene, CDR1 is ENHRY and CDR2 is SYGVKD. The CDR3 has 14 amino acids.

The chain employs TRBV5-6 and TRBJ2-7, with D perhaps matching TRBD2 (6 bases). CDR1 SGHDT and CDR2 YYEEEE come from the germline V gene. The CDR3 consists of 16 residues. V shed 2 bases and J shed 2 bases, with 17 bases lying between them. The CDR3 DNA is TGTGCCAGCAGCTTAGGAGGGCCTTGGGCTGCCTACGAGCAGTACTTC. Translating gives CASSLGGPWAAYEQYF. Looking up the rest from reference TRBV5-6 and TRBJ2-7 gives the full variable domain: DAGVTQSPTHLIKTRGQQVTLRCSPKSGHDTVSWYQQALGQGPQFIFQYYEEEERQRGNFPDRFSGHQFPNYSSELNVNALLLGDSALYLCASSLGGPWAAYEQYFGPGTRLTVT.

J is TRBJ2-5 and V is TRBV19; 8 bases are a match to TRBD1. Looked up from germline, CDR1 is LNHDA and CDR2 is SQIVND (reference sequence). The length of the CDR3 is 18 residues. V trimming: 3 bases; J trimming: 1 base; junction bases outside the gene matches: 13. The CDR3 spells CASSIRAGGNGRQETQYF. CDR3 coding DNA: TGTGCCAGTAGTATTAGGGCAGGGGGCAACGGTCGCCAAGAGACCCAGTACTTC.

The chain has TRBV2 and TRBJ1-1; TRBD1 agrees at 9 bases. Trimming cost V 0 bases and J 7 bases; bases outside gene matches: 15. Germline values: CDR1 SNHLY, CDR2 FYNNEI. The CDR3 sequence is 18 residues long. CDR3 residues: CASSEAGRGQGRRDEAFF. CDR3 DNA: TGTGCCAGCAGTGAAGCGGGGAGGGGACAGGGTCGGAGGGATGAAGCTTTCTTT.

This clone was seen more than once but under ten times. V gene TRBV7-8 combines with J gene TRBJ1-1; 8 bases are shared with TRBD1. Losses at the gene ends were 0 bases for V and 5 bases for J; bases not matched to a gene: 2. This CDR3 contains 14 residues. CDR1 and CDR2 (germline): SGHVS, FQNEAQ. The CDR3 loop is CASSLATGVTEAFF. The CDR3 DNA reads TGTGCCAGCAGCTTAGCGACAGGGGTTACTGAAGCTTTCTTT.

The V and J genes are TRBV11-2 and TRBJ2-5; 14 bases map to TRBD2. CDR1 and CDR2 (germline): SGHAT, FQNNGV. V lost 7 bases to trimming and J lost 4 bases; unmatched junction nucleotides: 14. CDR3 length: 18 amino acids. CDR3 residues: CASTPGTSGGRVSETQYF. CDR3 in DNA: TGTGCCAGCACCCCAGGGACTAGCGGGGGTCGGGTATCAGAGACCCAGTACTTC. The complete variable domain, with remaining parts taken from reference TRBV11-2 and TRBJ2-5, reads EAGVAQSPRYKIIEKRQSVAFWCNPISGHATLYWYQQILGQGPKLLIQFQNNGVVDDSQLPKDRFSAERLKGVDSTLKIQPAKLEDSAVYLCASTPGTSGGRVSETQYFGPGTRLLVL.

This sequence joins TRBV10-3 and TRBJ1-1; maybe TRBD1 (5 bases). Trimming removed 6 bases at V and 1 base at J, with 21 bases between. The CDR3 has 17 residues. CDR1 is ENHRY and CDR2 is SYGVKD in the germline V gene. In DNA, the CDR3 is TGTGCCATCAGGTACTTCAAGGGGATCGGCCCGAACACTGAAGCTTTCTTT. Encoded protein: CAIRYFKGIGPNTEAFF.

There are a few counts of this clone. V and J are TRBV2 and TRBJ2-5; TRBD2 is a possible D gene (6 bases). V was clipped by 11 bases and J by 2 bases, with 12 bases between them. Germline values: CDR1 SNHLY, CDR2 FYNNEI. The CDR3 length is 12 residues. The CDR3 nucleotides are TGTGCCGGGCGGGACGAACAAGAGACCCAGTACTTC. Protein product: CAGRDEQETQYF.

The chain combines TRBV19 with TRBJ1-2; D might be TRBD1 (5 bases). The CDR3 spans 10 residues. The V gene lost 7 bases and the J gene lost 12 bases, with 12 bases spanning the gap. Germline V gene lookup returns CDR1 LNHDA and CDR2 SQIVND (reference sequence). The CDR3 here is CASTGGVHTF. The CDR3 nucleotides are TGTGCCAGTACCGGGGGAGTCCACACCTTC.

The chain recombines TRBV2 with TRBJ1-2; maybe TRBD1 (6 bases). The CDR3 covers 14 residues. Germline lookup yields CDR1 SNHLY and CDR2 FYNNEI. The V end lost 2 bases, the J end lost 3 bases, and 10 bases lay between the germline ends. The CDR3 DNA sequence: TGTGCCAGCAGTGAATTTTGGACAGACTATGGCTACACCTTC. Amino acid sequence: CASSEFWTDYGYTF.

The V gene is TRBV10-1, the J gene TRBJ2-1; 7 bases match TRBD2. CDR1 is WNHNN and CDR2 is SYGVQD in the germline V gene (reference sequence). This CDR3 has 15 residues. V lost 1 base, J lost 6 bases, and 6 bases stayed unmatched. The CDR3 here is CASSEWPAGTNEQFF. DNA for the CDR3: TGCGCCAGCAGTGAGTGGCCAGCGGGGACCAATGAGCAGTTCTTC.

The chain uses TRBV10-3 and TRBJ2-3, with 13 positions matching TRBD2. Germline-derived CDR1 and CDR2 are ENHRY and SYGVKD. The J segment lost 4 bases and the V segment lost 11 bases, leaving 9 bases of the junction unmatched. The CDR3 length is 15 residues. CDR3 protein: CASTSGGAMADTQYF. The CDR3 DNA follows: TGTGCCTCCACTAGCGGGGGGGCTATGGCAGATACGCAGTATTTT.

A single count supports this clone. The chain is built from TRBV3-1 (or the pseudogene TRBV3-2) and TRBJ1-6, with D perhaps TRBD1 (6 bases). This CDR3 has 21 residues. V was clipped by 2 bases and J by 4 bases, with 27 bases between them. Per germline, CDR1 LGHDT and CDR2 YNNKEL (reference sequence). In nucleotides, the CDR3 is TGTGCCAGCAGCCAAATTTGGTTTGGCGGGGGCCCCCCGGGATATAATTCACCCCTCCACTTT. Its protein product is CASSQIWFGGGPPGYNSPLHF.

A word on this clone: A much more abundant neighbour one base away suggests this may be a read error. The CDR3 sequence: CASSQDEQYF. CDR3 sequence (DNA): TGTGCCAGCAGCCAGGACGAGCAGTACTTC. The chain recombines TRBV12-3 or TRBV12-4 with TRBJ2-7, with unresolved D. V was pared by 6 bases and J by 5 bases, with 5 bases between. The CDR3 loop spans 10 amino acids.

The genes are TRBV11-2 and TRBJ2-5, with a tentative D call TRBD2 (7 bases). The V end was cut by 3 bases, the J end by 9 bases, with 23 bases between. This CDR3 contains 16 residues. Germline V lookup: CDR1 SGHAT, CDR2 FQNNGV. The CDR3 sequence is CASSFQRASGEGAQYF. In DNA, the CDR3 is TGTGCCAGCAGCTTCCAGAGGGCCAGCGGGGAGGGGGCCCAGTACTTC. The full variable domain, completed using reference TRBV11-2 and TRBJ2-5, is EAGVAQSPRYKIIEKRQSVAFWCNPISGHATLYWYQQILGQGPKLLIQFQNNGVVDDSQLPKDRFSAERLKGVDSTLKIQPAKLEDSAVYLCASSFQRASGEGAQYFGPGTRLLVL.

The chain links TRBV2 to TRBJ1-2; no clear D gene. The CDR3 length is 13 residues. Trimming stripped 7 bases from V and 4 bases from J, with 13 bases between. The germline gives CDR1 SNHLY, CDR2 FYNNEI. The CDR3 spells CASTRGGVYGYTF. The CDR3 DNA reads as TGTGCCAGCACCAGAGGTGGAGTCTATGGCTACACCTTC.

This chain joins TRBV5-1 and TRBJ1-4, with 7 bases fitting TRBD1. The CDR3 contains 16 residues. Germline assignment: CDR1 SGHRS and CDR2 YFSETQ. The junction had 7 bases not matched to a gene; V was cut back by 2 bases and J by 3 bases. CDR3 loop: CASSFTPGQSNEKLFF. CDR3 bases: TGCGCCAGCAGCTTTACTCCGGGACAGTCTAATGAAAAACTGTTTTTT.

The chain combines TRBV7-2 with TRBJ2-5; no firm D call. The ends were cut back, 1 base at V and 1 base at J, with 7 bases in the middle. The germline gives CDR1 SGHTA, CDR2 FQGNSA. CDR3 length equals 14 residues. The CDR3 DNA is TGTGCCAGCAGCTTAGTTCTCGGCCAAGAGACCCAGTACTTC. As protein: CASSLVLGQETQYF.

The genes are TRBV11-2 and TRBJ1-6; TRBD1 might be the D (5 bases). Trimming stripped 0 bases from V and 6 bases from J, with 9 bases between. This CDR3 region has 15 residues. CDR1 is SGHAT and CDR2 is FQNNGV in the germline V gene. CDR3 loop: CASSLDRVSNSPLHF. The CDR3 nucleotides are TGTGCCAGCAGCTTAGACAGGGTGAGTAATTCACCCCTCCACTTT.

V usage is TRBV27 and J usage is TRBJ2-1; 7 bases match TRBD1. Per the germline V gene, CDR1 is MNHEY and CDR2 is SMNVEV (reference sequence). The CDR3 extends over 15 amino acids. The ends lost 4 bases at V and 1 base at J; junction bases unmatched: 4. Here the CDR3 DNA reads TGTGCCAGCAGTTACAGGGGAAATTCCTACAATGAGCAGTTCTTC. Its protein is CASSYRGNSYNEQFF.

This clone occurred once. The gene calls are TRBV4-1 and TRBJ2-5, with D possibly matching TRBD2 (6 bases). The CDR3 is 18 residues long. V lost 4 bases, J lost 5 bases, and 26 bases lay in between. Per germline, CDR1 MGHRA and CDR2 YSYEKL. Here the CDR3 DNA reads TGCGCCAGCAGCCCTTCGAGGAGCGGGCCTCTAAAAGGGGAGACCCAGTACTTC. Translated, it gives CASSPSRSGPLKGETQYF.

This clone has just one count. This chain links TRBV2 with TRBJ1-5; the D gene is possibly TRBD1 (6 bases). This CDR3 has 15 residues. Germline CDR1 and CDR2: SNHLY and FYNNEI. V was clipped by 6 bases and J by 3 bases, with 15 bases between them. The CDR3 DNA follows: TGTGCCAGCAGCTACGGACAGATCCTCAATCAGCCCCAGCATTTT. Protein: CASSYGQILNQPQHF.

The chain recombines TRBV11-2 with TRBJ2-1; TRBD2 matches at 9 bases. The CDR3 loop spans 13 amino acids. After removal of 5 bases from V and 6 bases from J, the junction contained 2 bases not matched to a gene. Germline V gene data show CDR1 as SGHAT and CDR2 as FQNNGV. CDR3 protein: CASSRGGANEQFF. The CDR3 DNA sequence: TGTGCCAGCAGCCGCGGGGGGGCCAATGAGCAGTTCTTC.

CDR3 nucleotide sequence: TGTGCCAGCAGTTTATACGGGAACACTGAAGCTTTCTTT. It specifies CASSLYGNTEAFF. The rearrangement joins TRBV12-3 or TRBV12-4 to TRBJ1-1, with D hard to call. The CDR3 consists of 13 residues. V shed 2 bases and J shed 1 base, with 5 bases lying between them.

CDR3 in amino acids: CASSARSGGVMYEQYF. For the CDR3, the DNA is TGTGCCAGCAGCGCCCGTAGCGGGGGGGTAATGTACGAGCAGTACTTC. The rearrangement uses TRBV9 and TRBJ2-7; 11 bases are a match to TRBD2. CDR3 length: 16 amino acids. CDR1 is SGDLS, CDR2 YYNGEE, per germline. Trimming at V came to 3 bases and at J to 4 bases, leaving 9 bases not matched to a gene.